This T cell receptor beta chain came from a study of blood T cell repertoires in COVID-19. This CDR3 is built from 14 residues. CDR1 is LGHDT and CDR2 is YNNKEL in the germline V gene (reference sequence). V was clipped by 3 bases and J by 7 bases; unmatched bases: 6. Assay: immunoSEQ multiplex PCR; the TCRdb copy retains only in-frame clones and omits some. Of some 190,000 clones in the sample, around 85% were seen once. The receptor was derived from a man in his sixties with acute or convalescent COVID-19. The chain recombines TRBV3-1 (or the pseudogene TRBV3-2) with TRBJ2-3; 8 nucleotides line up with TRBD2. The specimen was peripheral blood. CDR3 sequence: CASSQSSGGNTQYF. CDR3 in DNA: TGTGCCAGCAGCCAGTCAAGCGGGGGAAATACGCAGTATTTT.